This T cell receptor beta chain was identified during a study of OX40 agonist ivuxolimab in advanced cancers. Data came from immunoSEQ multiplex PCR; TCRdb stores just in-frame clones and leaves some out. The repertoire consists of more than 85,000 clones, with around nine tenths occurring once and the leading ten covering approximately 0.34%. Patients were excluded for autoimmune disease history or systemic immunosuppression. With baseline, cycle 4 day 1, and cycle 7 day 1 as timepoints, blood was sampled. The V gene end was trimmed by 3 bases and the J gene end by 2 bases; junction bases not matched to a gene: 6. There are 16 residues in the CDR3. CDR1 LGHNA and CDR2 YNFKEQ come from the germline V gene.

The TCR originated in an adult with an advanced solid tumor such as melanoma, head and neck, liver or kidney cancer. The input for sequencing was CD4+ or CD8+ T cells sorted from blood, taken in a trial of the OX40 agonist ivuxolimab. This rearrangement joins TRBV4-2 to TRBJ2-7, with 11 positions matching TRBD2. This CDR3 is CASSQSSGRDTYEQYF. The CDR3 DNA reads as TGTGCCAGCAGCCAGAGTAGCGGGAGGGATACCTACGAGCAGTACTTC.